This T cell receptor beta chain was recorded in a study of response to subunit inactivated influenza vaccine. The V segment lost 5 bases and the J segment 3 bases; nucleotides outside the gene matches: 16. CDR1 SGHAT and CDR2 FQDESV come from the germline V gene (reference sequence). This CDR3 comprises 18 residues. MiXCR, run by TCRdb on the RT-PCR reads, gives a single entry per CDR3 protein. This sample has approximately 700,000 distinct CDR3 sequences, with about 14% found just once. The receptor comes from a man aged 50-60 years who received an inactivated influenza vaccine. This sample comprised PBMCs from blood, obtained less than 15 days before vaccination. The chain recombines TRBV11-1 with TRBJ2-7, with TRBD1 matching 10 bases. The CDR3 DNA follows: TGTGCCAGCAGCCGATCGACAGGGGGCCAGGGACCTCGCTACGAGCAGTACTTC. The encoded protein is CASSRSTGGQGPRYEQYF.